These 20 T cell receptor beta chains were sequenced from one sample in a study of vaccination and CD4 T cells after COVID-19. No antigen has been identified for these receptors. Sample time point: late sampling 161 to 241 days after vaccination in a few convalescent patients. Treatment of the sample: approximately 11-day PBMC culture with coronavirus spike peptide pools or control peptides (ViraFEST assay). Sequenced with the Oncomine TCR Beta short-read assay was DNA taken from cultured CD4+ T cells. TCRdb re-called the PCR reads through MiXCR, storing one row per CDR3 protein. The sample holds about 25,000 distinct CDR3 sequences, around 28% seen once. Sequences were derived from CD4+ T cells from blood, cultured in vitro, sampled about 7 months after SARS-CoV-2 vaccination. Receptor source: a human donor who had recovered from COVID-19.

This clonotype turned up a few times. The rearrangement joins TRBV20-1 to TRBJ2-7; 10 bases are a match to TRBD1. Trimming cost V 3 bases and J 0 bases; bases outside gene matches: 8. The CDR3 contains 16 residues. The germline gives CDR1 DFQATT, CDR2 SNEGSKA (reference sequence). The CDR3 loop reads CSASPQDRGNSYEQYF. CDR3 bases: TGCAGTGCTAGCCCACAGGACAGGGGGAACTCCTACGAGCAGTACTTC.

A few counts support this clonotype. The chain uses TRBV6-5 and TRBJ1-5, with 10 bases aligning to TRBD1. The CDR3 sequence is 18 residues long. The germline V gene has CDR1 MNHEY and CDR2 SVGAGI. The junction had 12 bases not matched to a gene; V was cut back by 2 bases and J by 5 bases. The CDR3 loop is CASSYHPTGGVFYQPQHF. For the CDR3, the DNA is TGTGCCAGCAGTTACCATCCGACAGGGGGCGTCTTCTATCAGCCCCAGCATTTT.

The chain employs TRBV20-1 and TRBJ1-5, with 9 bases fitting TRBD1. V shed 2 bases and J 7 bases; nucleotides not matched to a gene: 6. This CDR3 contains 14 residues. Germline V gene sequence: CDR1 DFQATT, CDR2 SNEGSKA (reference sequence). As DNA, the CDR3 is TGCAGTGCTAGATCTGGGACAGGGTACCAGCCCCAGCATTTT. The encoded protein is CSARSGTGYQPQHF.

This clonotype turned up a few times. The chain combines TRBV4-3 with TRBJ2-7; D may be TRBD2 (5 bases). Germline V gene sequence: CDR1 LGHNA, CDR2 YSLEER. Trimming shortened V by 0 bases and J by 6 bases, and 15 bases separated the two germline ends. The CDR3 runs 15 residues. The CDR3: CASSQERAPAGEQYF. The CDR3 nucleotides are TGCGCCAGCAGCCAAGAAAGAGCCCCGGCGGGCGAGCAGTACTTC.

The J gene is TRBJ2-7, the V gene TRBV20-1; possibly TRBD2 for D (6 bases). Germline V gene lookup returns CDR1 DFQATT and CDR2 SNEGSKA (reference sequence). This CDR3 has 16 residues. V was shortened by 0 bases and J by 4 bases, with 19 bases between the two germline ends. This chain's CDR3 is CSARDPLGKGTYEQYF. Here the CDR3 DNA reads TGCAGTGCTAGAGACCCTCTCGGGAAAGGGACTTACGAGCAGTACTTC.

This clonotype was seen a handful of times. The chain couples TRBV4-1 to TRBJ2-3, with D hard to call. Germline V gene sequence: CDR1 MGHRA, CDR2 YSYEKL. The CDR3 spans 13 residues. Trimming cost V 1 base and J 6 bases, with 8 bases left between them. The DNA of the CDR3 is TGCGCCAGCAGCCAAGTAGGAACGGATACGCAGTATTTT. This encodes CASSQVGTDTQYF.

This clonotype has only a few counts. The chain employs TRBV20-1 and TRBJ1-6; perhaps TRBD1 as D (5 bases). The ends were cut back, 6 bases at V and 8 bases at J, with 17 bases in the middle. This CDR3 region has 14 residues. Germline V gene lookup returns CDR1 DFQATT and CDR2 SNEGSKA (reference sequence). CDR3: CSAHSAGGHSPLHF. In DNA, the CDR3 is TGCAGTGCACACTCTGCCGGGGGTCATTCACCCCTCCACTTT.

V is TRBV25-1 and J is TRBJ2-2; 11 nucleotides line up with TRBD2. Germline CDR1 is MGHDK and CDR2 is SYGVNS. This CDR3 contains 15 residues. Germline trimming cut 3 bases from V and 3 bases from J; bases unmatched to any gene: 0. CDR3 DNA sequence: TGTGCCAGCAGTGATAGCGGGAGGGACACCGGGGAGCTGTTTTTT. Amino acids: CASSDSGRDTGELFF.

This clonotype was seen a few times. The chain couples TRBV28 to TRBJ2-7; 7 bases line up with TRBD2. This CDR3 contains 14 residues. The junction had 10 bases not matched to a gene; V was cut back by 2 bases and J by 9 bases. Germline V gene lookup returns CDR1 MDHEN and CDR2 SYDVKM. The CDR3 sequence: CASSLAGEAMRQYF. CDR3 DNA sequence: TGTGCCAGCAGTTTAGCGGGAGAGGCGATGAGGCAGTACTTC.

This rearrangement joins TRBV19 to TRBJ1-5; 8 nucleotides agree with TRBD1. Germline CDR1 LNHDA, CDR2 SQIVND (reference sequence). The trim removed 7 bases at V and 3 bases at J, leaving 2 bases unmatched. This CDR3 contains 13 residues. The CDR3 sequence: CASTDRVNQPQHF. The CDR3, as DNA: TGTGCCAGTACGGACAGGGTCAATCAGCCCCAGCATTTT.

This clonotype was detected only a few times. CDR3 DNA sequence: TGCAGTGCTAGGCCGGGACAGGGGGGTAGGGAGCTGTTTTTT. Protein sequence: CSARPGQGGRELFF. The chain is built from TRBV20-1 and TRBJ2-2, with 11 bases aligning to TRBD1. CDR1 is DFQATT, CDR2 SNEGSKA, per germline (reference sequence). The length of the CDR3 is 14 residues. J lost 9 bases, V lost 3 bases, and 6 bases had no gene match.

This clonotype was recorded a few times. For the CDR3, the DNA is TGTGCCAGCAGTGAAGGGGTGGGGAATTCACCCCTCCACTTT. Its translation is CASSEGVGNSPLHF. This chain joins TRBV6-1 and TRBJ1-6, with D uncertain. There are 14 residues in the CDR3. Germline CDR1 and CDR2: MNHNS and SASEGT. Trimming removed 1 base from V and 7 bases from J, with 8 bases in between.

The gene calls are TRBV20-1 and TRBJ2-7, with 11 bases identical to TRBD2. CDR1 and CDR2 from the germline V gene are DFQATT and SNEGSKA (reference sequence). The trim removed 5 bases at V and 3 bases at J, leaving 6 bases unmatched. The CDR3 totals 14 residues. The DNA of the CDR3 is TGCAGTGCTTTAAAAGGGACTAGCGGCTACGAGCAGTACTTC. It translates to CSALKGTSGYEQYF.

This chain links TRBV7-8 with TRBJ2-7, with 12 bases lining up with TRBD1. The CDR3 has 16 amino acids. J gave up 4 bases and V 1 base, and 5 bases lay outside the gene matches. Germline values: CDR1 SGHVS, CDR2 FQNEAQ. The CDR3, as DNA: TGTGCCAGCAGCTTAGAGGGGGGACAGGGGGCTTACGAGCAGTACTTC. Amino acid sequence: CASSLEGGQGAYEQYF. The whole variable domain, remainder taken from reference TRBV7-8 and TRBJ2-7, is GAGVSQSPRYKVAKRGQDVALRCDPISGHVSLFWYQQALGQGPEFLTYFQNEAQLDKSGLPSDRFFAERPEGSVSTLKIQRTQQEDSAVYLCASSLEGGQGAYEQYFGPGTRLTVT.

The chain employs TRBV2 and TRBJ1-1, with D maybe TRBD1 (5 bases). V dropped 4 bases and J dropped 4 bases, with 10 bases sitting between them. CDR3 size: 13 residues. Per the germline V gene, CDR1 is SNHLY and CDR2 is FYNNEI. The CDR3 loop is CASSGDFGTEAFF. Written as DNA, the CDR3 is TGTGCCAGCAGTGGGGACTTTGGCACTGAAGCTTTCTTT.

In its sample, this clonotype was seen many times. The rearrangement joins TRBV20-1 to TRBJ1-5; weak D call: TRBD1 (5 bases). The CDR3 totals 13 residues. CDR1 is DFQATT and CDR2 is SNEGSKA in the germline V gene (reference sequence). The ends were cut back, 6 bases at V and 0 bases at J, with 9 bases in the middle. CDR3 nucleotide sequence: TGCAGTGCGGGGGGAGATAGCAATCAGCCCCAGCATTTT. Protein product: CSAGGDSNQPQHF.

This rearrangement joins TRBV21-1 to TRBJ2-3. TRBV21-1 is a pseudogene. CDR3 size: 12 residues. CDR3 nucleotides: TGTGCCAGCAGCATTATGGGGGATACGCAGTATTTT. It codes for CASSIMGDTQYF.

The V call is TRBV28, the J call TRBJ2-1; a weak D match, TRBD2 (6 bases). CDR3 length equals 16 residues. Trimming cost V 3 bases and J 3 bases, with 15 bases left between them. CDR1 and CDR2 from the germline V gene are MDHEN and SYDVKM. DNA of the CDR3: TGTGCCAGCAGTTTTACTAGCTTTTTCGGCTACAATGAGCAGTTCTTC. This translates into CASSFTSFFGYNEQFF.

This clonotype has just a few counts. The rearrangement uses TRBV6-1 and TRBJ1-1; 10 bases map to TRBD1. CDR3 length equals 13 residues. The V segment lost 6 bases and the J segment 6 bases; nucleotides outside the gene matches: 4. Germline V gene data show CDR1 as MNHNS and CDR2 as SASEGT. The DNA for the CDR3 is TGTGCCAGCAGAGGGACAGGGGTCCCTGAAGCTTTCTTT. Translation gives CASRGTGVPEAFF.

This clonotype was counted a few times. The chain joins TRBV15 to TRBJ2-3; D tentatively fits TRBD1 or TRBD2 (5 bases each). Germline CDR1 is LNHNV and CDR2 is YYDKDF (reference sequence). This CDR3 is built from 17 residues. V shed 0 bases and J shed 4 bases, with 17 bases lying between them. CDR3 amino acids: CATSRDRGQGLADTQYF. CDR3 nucleotides: TGTGCCACCAGCAGAGATCGAGGGCAGGGTCTCGCAGATACGCAGTATTTT.